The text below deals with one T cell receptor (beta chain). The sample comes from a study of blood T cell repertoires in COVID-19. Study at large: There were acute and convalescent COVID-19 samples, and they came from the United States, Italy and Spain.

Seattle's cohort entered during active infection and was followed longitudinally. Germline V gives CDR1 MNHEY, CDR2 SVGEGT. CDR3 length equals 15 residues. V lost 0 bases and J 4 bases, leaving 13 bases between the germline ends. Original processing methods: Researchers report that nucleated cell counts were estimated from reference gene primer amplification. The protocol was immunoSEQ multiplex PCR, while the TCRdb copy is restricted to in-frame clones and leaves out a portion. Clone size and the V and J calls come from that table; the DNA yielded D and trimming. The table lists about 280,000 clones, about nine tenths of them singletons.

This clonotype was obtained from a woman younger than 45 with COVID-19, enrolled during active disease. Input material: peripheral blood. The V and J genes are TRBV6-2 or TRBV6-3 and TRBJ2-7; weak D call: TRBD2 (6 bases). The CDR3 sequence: CASSYSPPGAYEQYF. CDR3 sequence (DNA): TGTGCCAGCAGTTACTCCCCACCGGGAGCTTACGAGCAGTACTTC.